What follows are 10 T cell receptor beta chains derived from one specimen sequenced in a study of blood T cell repertoires in COVID-19. Repertoires were generated with immunoSEQ multiplex PCR, while TCRdb's copy carries only in-frame clones and drops some. The sample has 250,000 to 300,000 clones; about nine tenths are singletons. The source material was peripheral blood. Every receptor here comes from a woman aged 35 to 49 who had recovered from COVID-19.

The chain employs TRBV24-1 and TRBJ2-3, with D perhaps matching TRBD2 (6 bases). Trimming stripped 5 bases from V and 1 base from J, with 9 bases between. Germline loops: CDR1 KGHDR, CDR2 SFDVKD. This CDR3 contains 14 residues. In nucleotides, the CDR3 is TGTGCCACCAGTGCACAGCGGGGCACAGATACGCAGTATTTT. Encoded protein: CATSAQRGTDTQYF.

This clone has a single count. DNA of the CDR3: TGCGCCAGCAGCTTGGGGTTAGCGGGTGGGTACAATGAGCAGTTCTTC. This encodes CASSLGLAGGYNEQFF. The chain links TRBV5-1 to TRBJ2-1; TRBD2 aligns across 7 bases. V shed 0 bases, J shed 4 bases, and the junction held 7 bases outside the gene matches. The CDR3 runs 16 residues. Germline CDR1 and CDR2: SGHRS and YFSETQ. Together with reference TRBV5-1 and TRBJ2-1, the CDR3 gives the full variable domain: KAGVTQTPRYLIKTRGQQVTLSCSPISGHRSVSWYQQTPGQGLQFLFEYFSETQRNKGNFPGRFSGRQFSNSRSEMNVSTLELGDSALYLCASSLGLAGGYNEQFFGPGTRLTVL.

This sequence joins TRBV7-9 and TRBJ2-4; TRBD1 is a possible D gene (5 bases). The CDR3 is 15 amino acids. CDR1 and CDR2 (germline): SEHNR, FQNEAQ (reference sequence). The V gene lost 10 bases and the J gene lost 2 bases, with 18 bases spanning the gap. Here the CDR3 reads CATNQGQPSKNIQYF. CDR3 bases: TGTGCCACCAACCAGGGCCAGCCATCCAAAAACATTCAGTACTTC.

The rearrangement joins TRBV7-8 to TRBJ2-1; the match to TRBD2 covers 9 bases. The CDR3 is 17 residues long. J was trimmed by 0 bases and V by 4 bases; bases with no gene match: 7. Germline values: CDR1 SGHVS, CDR2 FQNEAQ. CDR3 region: CASSSSAGGSSYNEQFF. The CDR3 bases are TGTGCCAGCAGCTCTTCTGCGGGAGGGAGCTCCTACAATGAGCAGTTCTTC.

CDR3 region: CATSRDPPAGVGDTQYF. The CDR3 DNA reads TGTGCCACCAGCAGAGACCCCCCGGCGGGAGTAGGAGATACGCAGTATTTT. The J gene is TRBJ2-3, the V gene TRBV15; TRBD2 matches 7 bases. Per germline, CDR1 LNHNV and CDR2 YYDKDF (reference sequence). CDR3 length: 17 amino acids. The trim removed 0 bases at V and 5 bases at J, leaving 11 bases unmatched.

CDR3 coding DNA: TGTGCCAGCAGCGTAGACCAGGGTGGTTACGAGCAGTACTTC. Translated, it gives CASSVDQGGYEQYF. V is TRBV9 and J is TRBJ2-7; D is perhaps TRBD1 (5 bases). This CDR3 has 14 residues. With 0 bases removed from V and 4 bases from J, the gap between germline ends came to 11 bases. Looked up from germline, CDR1 is SGDLS and CDR2 is YYNGEE.

CDR3 nucleotides: TGTGCCAGTAGTACTGACAGGGTATTATTCCAGCCCCAGCATTTT. This gives the protein CASSTDRVLFQPQHF. The chain uses TRBV19 and TRBJ1-5; 7 bases match TRBD1. CDR1 is LNHDA and CDR2 is SQIVND in the germline V gene (reference sequence). V shed 4 bases, J shed 7 bases, and the junction held 10 bases outside the gene matches. The CDR3 is 15 amino acids.

This clone was picked up a small number of times. This chain connects TRBV30 to TRBJ1-2, with 9 bases that match TRBD1. Germline CDR1 is GTSNPN and CDR2 is SVGIG (reference sequence). With 3 bases clipped from V and 5 bases from J, the junction kept 10 bases outside the gene matches. The CDR3 is 15 amino acids. CDR3 in amino acids: CAWSPGGQGWYGYTF. CDR3 DNA sequence: TGTGCCTGGAGCCCCGGGGGACAGGGTTGGTATGGCTACACCTTC.

The CDR3: CSAAASYEQYF. Written as DNA, the CDR3 is TGCAGTGCTGCCGCGTCCTACGAGCAGTACTTC. V gene TRBV20-1 combines with J gene TRBJ2-7; D uncertain. CDR1 and CDR2 from the germline V gene are DFQATT and SNEGSKA (reference sequence). V was cut by 5 bases and J by 1 base, with 6 bases left in between. The CDR3 spans 11 residues.

This rearrangement joins TRBV28 to TRBJ2-1; D is unresolved. V lost 7 bases and J lost 8, with 12 bases in between. This CDR3 contains 12 residues. Germline V lookup: CDR1 MDHEN, CDR2 SYDVKM. The CDR3 protein is CASTSLDDEQFF. The CDR3 DNA is TGTGCCAGCACCTCTCTAGACGATGAGCAGTTCTTC.